This TCR beta chain originates from a study of lymphopenia after photon versus proton radiotherapy. The table came from immunoSEQ multiplex PCR; TCRdb's copy has only in-frame clones and leaves some out. The sample contains about 8,300 clones, roughly 88% of which appear only once. The germline CDR1 and CDR2 sequences are SGHVS and FNYEAQ. The V end lost 5 bases, the J end lost 2 bases, and 13 bases lay between the germline ends. The CDR3 runs to 14 residues. The genes are TRBV7-6 and TRBJ2-7; unclear D gene. This specimen was peripheral blood, taken from a patient treated with photon-based radiotherapy. This clonotype was obtained from a man older than 75 with cholangiocarcinoma. CDR3 coding DNA: TGTGCCAGCAGCCCCCTCGTGGGTCCCTACGAGCAGTACTTC. Its translation: CASSPLVGPYEQYF.